This is a list of T cell receptor beta chains from one sample in a study of T cell responses to AZD1222 COVID-19 vaccine. Generated by immunoSEQ multiplex PCR, the TCRdb table keeps only in-frame clones and is missing some. The sample comprises 100,000 to 150,000 clones, about nine tenths of which are singletons, and under 2% rests with the top ten. Sample: peripheral blood, taken 28 days after the second AZD1222 dose. The receptor source for this set is an adult who received the AZD1222 COVID-19 vaccine. Both conserved end residues are part of each CDR3. A D gene is named only where the DNA matches it firmly. Some rows mark clone size as missing; the rest say once, few, many or name a class of expanded clone.

TRBJ1-1	TRBV3-1/TRBV3-2	NA	NA	CASSRGTLDTEAFF	TGTGCCAGCAGCCGAGGGACATTGGACACTGAAGCTTTCTTT
TRBJ1-6	TRBV7-9	NA	NA	CASSLDNNNSPLHF	TGTGCCAGCAGCCTCGACAACAATAATTCACCCCTCCACTTT
TRBJ1-3	TRBV30	NA	NA	CAWILTSGNTIYF	TGTGCCTGGATACTTACCTCTGGAAACACCATATATTTT
TRBJ2-5	TRBV7-3	NA	NA	CASSKGGSQTQYF	TGTGCCAGCAGTAAAGGAGGGAGCCAGACCCAGTACTTC
TRBJ1-2	TRBV3-1/TRBV3-2	NA	NA	CASSQVGGNYGYTF	TGTGCCAGCAGCCAAGTAGGGGGTAACTATGGCTACACCTTC
TRBJ1-1	TRBV10-3	TRBD1	once	CAISDLKDRGRVAEAFF	TGTGCCATCAGTGATTTAAAGGACAGGGGGCGGGTGGCTGAAGCTTTCTTT
TRBJ1-4	TRBV28	NA	once	CASGGGATNEKLFF	TGTGCCAGCGGGGGGGGTGCAACTAATGAAAAACTGTTTTTT
TRBJ1-2	TRBV18	NA	NA	CASSLPGTGYTF	TGTGCCAGCTCACTGCCCGGGACTGGCTACACCTTC
TRBJ1-5	TRBV29-1	NA	NA	CSVAGREDQPQHF	TGCAGCGTTGCCGGACGTGAGGATCAGCCCCAGCATTTT
TRBJ2-1	TRBV18	TRBD2	NA	CASSPRASGASYNEQFF	TGTGCCAGCTCACCGAGAGCTAGCGGGGCCTCCTACAATGAGCAGTTCTTC
TRBJ1-2	TRBV2	NA	NA	CASSGTLNYGYTF	TGTGCCAGCAGCGGGACACTTAACTATGGCTACACCTTC
TRBJ2-5	TRBV5-5	NA	NA	CASSLIQETQYF	TGTGCCAGCAGCTTGATCCAAGAGACCCAGTACTTC
TRBJ2-1	TRBV19	NA	NA	CASSLTGTYNEQFF	TGTGCCAGTAGTCTCACCGGGACCTACAATGAGCAGTTCTTC
TRBJ2-1	TRBV13	TRBD2	NA	CASSSAIVAGVPYNEQFF	TGTGCCAGCAGTTCCGCCATCGTGGCGGGAGTCCCCTACAATGAGCAGTTCTTC
TRBJ1-5	TRBV9	NA	NA	CASSVGGSSSQPQHF	TGTGCCAGCAGCGTTGGGGGCAGTTCCTCGCAGCCCCAGCATTTT
TRBJ2-2	TRBV7-9	NA	NA	CASSSWKGTGELFF	TGTGCCAGCAGCTCCTGGAAAGGAACCGGGGAGCTGTTTTTT
TRBJ2-2	TRBV12-3/TRBV12-4	NA	NA	CASTRGVSGELFF	TGTGCCAGCACGAGGGGGGTTTCCGGGGAGCTGTTTTTT
TRBJ2-2	TRBV11-2	NA	NA	CASSPNWAGELFF	TGTGCCAGCAGCCCGAATTGGGCCGGGGAGCTGTTTTTT
TRBJ1-2	TRBV20-1	NA	NA	CSASLPPDNYGYTF	TGCAGTGCCAGTCTACCCCCGGATAACTATGGCTACACCTTC
TRBJ2-3	TRBV3-1/TRBV3-2	NA	NA	CASSRRSTDTQYF	TGTGCCAGCAGCCGAAGATCCACAGATACGCAGTATTTT
TRBJ2-3	TRBV19	NA	NA	CASSIGLRTDTQYF	TGTGCCAGTAGTATAGGTCTACGCACAGATACGCAGTATTTT
TRBJ2-5	TRBV18	NA	NA	CASSPPSRGTQETQYF	TGTGCCAGCTCACCACCGAGTAGGGGCACGCAAGAGACCCAGTACTTC
TRBJ2-1	TRBV24-1	NA	NA	CATSDPQGSNEQFF	TGTGCCACCAGTGATCCTCAGGGGAGCAATGAGCAGTTCTTC
TRBJ1-3	TRBV6-6	TRBD1	NA	CASSPRAGGTGNTIYF	TGTGCCAGCAGTCCCCGGGCAGGGGGGACTGGAAACACCATATATTTT
TRBJ1-1	TRBV7-9	NA	NA	CASSLASIDGRNTEAFF	TGTGCCAGCAGCTTAGCGAGCATTGATGGACGGAACACTGAAGCTTTCTTT